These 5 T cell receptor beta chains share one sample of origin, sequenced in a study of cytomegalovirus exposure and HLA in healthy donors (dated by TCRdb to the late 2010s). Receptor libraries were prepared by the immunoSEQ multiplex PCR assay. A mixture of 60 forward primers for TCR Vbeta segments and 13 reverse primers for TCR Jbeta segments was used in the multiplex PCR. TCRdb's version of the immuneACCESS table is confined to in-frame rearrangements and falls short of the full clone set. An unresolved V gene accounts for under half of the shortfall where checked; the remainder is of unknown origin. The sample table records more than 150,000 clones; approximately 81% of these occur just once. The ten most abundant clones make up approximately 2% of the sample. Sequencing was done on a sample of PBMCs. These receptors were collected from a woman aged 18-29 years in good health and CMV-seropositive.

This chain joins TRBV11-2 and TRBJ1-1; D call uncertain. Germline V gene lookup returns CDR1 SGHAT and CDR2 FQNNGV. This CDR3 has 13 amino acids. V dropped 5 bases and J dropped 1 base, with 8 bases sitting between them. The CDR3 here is CASSMSRNTEAFF. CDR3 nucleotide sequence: TGTGCCAGCAGCATGTCCAGGAACACTGAAGCTTTCTTT.

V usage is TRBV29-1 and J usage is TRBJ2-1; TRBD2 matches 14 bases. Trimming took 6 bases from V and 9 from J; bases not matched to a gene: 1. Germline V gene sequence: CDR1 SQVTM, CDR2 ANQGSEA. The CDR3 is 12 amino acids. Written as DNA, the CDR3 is TGCAGCGTGGGGACTAGCGGGGGTGAGCAGTTCTTC. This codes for CSVGTSGGEQFF.

The CDR3 coding sequence is TGTGCCAGCAGCGCCGAGAGTACTGAGCAGTTCTTC. Translating it yields CASSAESTEQFF. The chain carries TRBV9 and TRBJ2-1; D not certain. The CDR3 is made up of 12 amino acids. Germline CDR1 SGDLS, CDR2 YYNGEE. V was cut by 3 bases and J by 9 bases, with 10 bases left in between.

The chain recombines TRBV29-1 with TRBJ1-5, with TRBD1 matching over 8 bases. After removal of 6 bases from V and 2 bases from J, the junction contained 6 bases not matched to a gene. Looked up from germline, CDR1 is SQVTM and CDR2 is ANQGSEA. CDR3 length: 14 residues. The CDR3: CSVALGQGNQPQHF. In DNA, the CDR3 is TGCAGCGTGGCCCTGGGACAGGGCAATCAGCCCCAGCATTTT.

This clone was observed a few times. The CDR3 here is CASSRDSRSYEQYF. Here the CDR3 DNA reads TGTGCCAGCAGTCGGGACTCCCGCTCCTACGAGCAGTACTTC. The chain links TRBV2 to TRBJ2-7, with TRBD2 as a possible D gene (6 bases). The ends were cut back, 5 bases at V and 0 bases at J, with 11 bases in the middle. The CDR3 loop spans 14 amino acids. Looked up from germline, CDR1 is SNHLY and CDR2 is FYNNEI.